This T cell receptor (beta chain) was profiled in a study of blood T cell repertoires in COVID-19. Study in general: The United States, Italy and Spain supplied acute and convalescent COVID-19 samples. From T cells, B-cell-depleted T cells, or PBMCs came the material, which was cDNA or gDNA.

Per the germline V gene, CDR1 is GTSNPN and CDR2 is SVGIG (reference sequence). The V and J ends lost 0 bases and 3 bases respectively, with 12 bases between them. The CDR3 is made up of 14 amino acids. Original processing methods: Amplification of reference gene primers was used by the study to estimate nucleated cell counts. Clones were sequenced by immunoSEQ multiplex PCR, and TCRdb holds only the in-frame ones, with some missing. That table gives V, J and clone size, and the DNA gave D and trimming. The table has about 80,000 clones, approximately 90% seen once. Sequences were obtained from peripheral blood. V is TRBV30 and J is TRBJ2-7; D might be TRBD2 (6 bases). The sequence came from a woman over 75 with active or convalescent COVID-19. DNA for the CDR3: TGTGCCTGGAGTGTCGGGACTCCTAACTACGAGCAGTACTTC. Translation: CAWSVGTPNYEQYF.